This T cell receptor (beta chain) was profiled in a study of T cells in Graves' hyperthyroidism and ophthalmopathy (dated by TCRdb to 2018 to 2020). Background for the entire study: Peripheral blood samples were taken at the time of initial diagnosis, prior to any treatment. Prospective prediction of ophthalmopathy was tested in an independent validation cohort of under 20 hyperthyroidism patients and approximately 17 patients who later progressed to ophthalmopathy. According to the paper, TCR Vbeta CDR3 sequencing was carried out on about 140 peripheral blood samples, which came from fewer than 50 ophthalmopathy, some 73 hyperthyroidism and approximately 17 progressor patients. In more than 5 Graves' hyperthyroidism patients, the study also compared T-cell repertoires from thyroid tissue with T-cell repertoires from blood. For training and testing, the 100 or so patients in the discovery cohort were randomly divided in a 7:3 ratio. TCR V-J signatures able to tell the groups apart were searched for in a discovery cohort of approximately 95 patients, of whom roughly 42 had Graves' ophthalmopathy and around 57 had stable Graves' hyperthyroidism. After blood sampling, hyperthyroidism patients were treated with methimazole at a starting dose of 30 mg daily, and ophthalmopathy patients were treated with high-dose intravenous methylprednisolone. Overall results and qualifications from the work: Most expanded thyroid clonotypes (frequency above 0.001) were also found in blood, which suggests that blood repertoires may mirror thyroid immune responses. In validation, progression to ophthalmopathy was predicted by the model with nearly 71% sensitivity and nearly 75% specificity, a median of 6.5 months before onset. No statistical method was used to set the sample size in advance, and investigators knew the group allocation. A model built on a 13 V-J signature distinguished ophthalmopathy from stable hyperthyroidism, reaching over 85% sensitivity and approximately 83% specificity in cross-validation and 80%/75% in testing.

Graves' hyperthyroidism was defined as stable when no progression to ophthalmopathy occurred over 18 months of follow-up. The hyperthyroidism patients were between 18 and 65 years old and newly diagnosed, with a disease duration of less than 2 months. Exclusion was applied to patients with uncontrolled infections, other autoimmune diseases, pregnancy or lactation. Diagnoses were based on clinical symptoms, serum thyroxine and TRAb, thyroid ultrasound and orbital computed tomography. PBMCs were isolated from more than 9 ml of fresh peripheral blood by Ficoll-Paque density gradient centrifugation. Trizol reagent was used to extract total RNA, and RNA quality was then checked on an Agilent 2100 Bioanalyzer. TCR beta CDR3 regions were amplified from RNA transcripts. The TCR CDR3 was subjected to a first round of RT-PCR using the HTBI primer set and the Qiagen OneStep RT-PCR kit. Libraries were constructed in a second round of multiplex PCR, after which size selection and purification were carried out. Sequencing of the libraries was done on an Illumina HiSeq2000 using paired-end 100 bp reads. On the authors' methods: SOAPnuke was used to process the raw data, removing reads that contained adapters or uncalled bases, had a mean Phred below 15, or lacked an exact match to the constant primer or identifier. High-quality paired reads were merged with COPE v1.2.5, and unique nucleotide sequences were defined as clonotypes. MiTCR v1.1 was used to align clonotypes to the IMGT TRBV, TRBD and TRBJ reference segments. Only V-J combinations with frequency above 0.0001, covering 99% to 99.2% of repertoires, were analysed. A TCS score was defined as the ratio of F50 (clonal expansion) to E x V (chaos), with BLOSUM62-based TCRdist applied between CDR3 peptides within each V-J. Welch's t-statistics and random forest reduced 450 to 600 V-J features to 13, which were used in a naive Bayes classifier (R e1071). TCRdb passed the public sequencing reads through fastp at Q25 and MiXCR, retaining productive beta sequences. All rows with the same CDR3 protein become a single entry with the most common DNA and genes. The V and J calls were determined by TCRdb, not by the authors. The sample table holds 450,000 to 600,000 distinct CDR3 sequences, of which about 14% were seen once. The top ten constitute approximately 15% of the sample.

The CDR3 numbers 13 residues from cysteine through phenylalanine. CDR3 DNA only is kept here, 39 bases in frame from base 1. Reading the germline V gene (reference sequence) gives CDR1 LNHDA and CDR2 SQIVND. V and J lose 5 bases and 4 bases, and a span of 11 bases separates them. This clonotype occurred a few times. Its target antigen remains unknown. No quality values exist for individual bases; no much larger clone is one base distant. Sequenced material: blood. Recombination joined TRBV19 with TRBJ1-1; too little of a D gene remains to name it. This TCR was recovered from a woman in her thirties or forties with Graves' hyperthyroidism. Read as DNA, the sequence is TGTGCCAGTAGTGGTAGTAGGCTCACTGAAGCTTTCTTT. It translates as CASSGSRLTEAFF.